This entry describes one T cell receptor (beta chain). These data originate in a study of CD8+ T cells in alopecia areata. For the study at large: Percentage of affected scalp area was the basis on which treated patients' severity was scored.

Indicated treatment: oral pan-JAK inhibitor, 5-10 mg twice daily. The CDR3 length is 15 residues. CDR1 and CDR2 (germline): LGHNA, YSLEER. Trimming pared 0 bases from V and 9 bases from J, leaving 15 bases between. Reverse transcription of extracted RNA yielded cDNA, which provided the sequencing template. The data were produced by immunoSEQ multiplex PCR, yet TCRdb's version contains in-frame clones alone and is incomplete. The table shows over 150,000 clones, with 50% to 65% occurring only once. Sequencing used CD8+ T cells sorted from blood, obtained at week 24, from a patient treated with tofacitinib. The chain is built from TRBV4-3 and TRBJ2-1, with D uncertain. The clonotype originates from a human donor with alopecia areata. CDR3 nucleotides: TGCGCCAGCAGCCAAGACCCTCCCGTCTCGGGTGAGCAGTTCTTC. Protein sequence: CASSQDPPVSGEQFF.